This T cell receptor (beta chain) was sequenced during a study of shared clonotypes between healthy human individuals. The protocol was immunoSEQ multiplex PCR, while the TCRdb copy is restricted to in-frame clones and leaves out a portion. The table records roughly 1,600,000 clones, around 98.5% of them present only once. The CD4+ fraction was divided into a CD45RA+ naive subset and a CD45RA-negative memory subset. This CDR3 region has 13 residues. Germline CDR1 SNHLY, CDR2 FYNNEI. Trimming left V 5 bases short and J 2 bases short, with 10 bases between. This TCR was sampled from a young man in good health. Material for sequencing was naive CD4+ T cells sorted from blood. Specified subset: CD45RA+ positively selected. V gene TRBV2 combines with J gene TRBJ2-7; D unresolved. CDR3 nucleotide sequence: TGTGCCAGCAGTTGGGCCCCGGCCTACGAGCAGTACTTC. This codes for CASSWAPAYEQYF.